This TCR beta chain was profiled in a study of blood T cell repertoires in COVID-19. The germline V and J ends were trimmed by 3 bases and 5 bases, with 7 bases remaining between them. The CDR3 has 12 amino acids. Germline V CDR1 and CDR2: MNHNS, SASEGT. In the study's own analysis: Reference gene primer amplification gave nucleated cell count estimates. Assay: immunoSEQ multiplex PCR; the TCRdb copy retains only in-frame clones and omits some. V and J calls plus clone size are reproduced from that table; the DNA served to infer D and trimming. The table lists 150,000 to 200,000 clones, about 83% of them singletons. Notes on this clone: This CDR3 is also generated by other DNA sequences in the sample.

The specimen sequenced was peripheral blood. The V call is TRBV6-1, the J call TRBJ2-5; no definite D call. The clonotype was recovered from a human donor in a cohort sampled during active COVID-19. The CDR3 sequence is CASSETRETQYF. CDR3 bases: TGTGCCAGCAGTGAGACTCGGGAGACCCAGTACTTC.